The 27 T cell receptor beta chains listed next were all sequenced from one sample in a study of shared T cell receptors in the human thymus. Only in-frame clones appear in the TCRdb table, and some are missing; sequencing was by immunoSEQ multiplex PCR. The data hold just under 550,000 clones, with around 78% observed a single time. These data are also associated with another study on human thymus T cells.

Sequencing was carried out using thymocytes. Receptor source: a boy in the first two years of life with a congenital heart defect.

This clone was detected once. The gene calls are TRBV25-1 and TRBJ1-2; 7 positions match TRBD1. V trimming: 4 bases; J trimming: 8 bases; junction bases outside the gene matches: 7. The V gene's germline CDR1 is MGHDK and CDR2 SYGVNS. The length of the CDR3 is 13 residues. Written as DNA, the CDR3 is TGTGCCAGCAGTGGGGCAGGGGGGTCCGGCTACACCTTC. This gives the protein CASSGAGGSGYTF.

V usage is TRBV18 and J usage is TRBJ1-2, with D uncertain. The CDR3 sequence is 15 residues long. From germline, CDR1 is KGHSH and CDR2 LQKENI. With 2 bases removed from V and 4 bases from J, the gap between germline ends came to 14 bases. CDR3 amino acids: CASSPGSSEVYGYTF. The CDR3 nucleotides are TGTGCCAGCTCACCAGGGAGCTCGGAGGTCTATGGCTACACCTTC.

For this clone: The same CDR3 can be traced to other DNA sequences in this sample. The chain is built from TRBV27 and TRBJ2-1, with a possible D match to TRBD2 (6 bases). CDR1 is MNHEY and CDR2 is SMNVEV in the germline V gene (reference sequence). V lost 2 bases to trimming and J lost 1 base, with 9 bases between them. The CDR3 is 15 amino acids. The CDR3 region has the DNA TGTGCCAGCAGTTTAGGGGGGAGGTCCTACAATGAGCAGTTCTTC. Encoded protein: CASSLGGRSYNEQFF.

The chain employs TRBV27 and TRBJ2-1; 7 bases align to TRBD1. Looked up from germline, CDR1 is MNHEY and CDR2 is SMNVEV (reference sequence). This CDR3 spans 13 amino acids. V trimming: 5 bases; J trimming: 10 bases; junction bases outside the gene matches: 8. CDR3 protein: CASSLYRGWEQFF. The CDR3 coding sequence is TGTGCCAGCAGTCTCTACAGGGGTTGGGAGCAGTTCTTC.

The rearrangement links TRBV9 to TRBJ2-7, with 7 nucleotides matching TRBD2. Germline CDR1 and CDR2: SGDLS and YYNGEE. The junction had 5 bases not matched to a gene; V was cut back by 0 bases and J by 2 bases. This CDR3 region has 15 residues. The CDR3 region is CASSVEAGEPYEQYF. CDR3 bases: TGTGCCAGCAGCGTAGAGGCGGGAGAACCCTACGAGCAGTACTTC.

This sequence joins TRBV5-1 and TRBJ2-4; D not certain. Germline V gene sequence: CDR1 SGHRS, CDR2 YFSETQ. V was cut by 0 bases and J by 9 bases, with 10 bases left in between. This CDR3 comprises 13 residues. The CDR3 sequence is CASSLGPRSIQYF. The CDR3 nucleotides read TGCGCCAGCAGCTTGGGCCCACGTAGCATTCAGTACTTC.

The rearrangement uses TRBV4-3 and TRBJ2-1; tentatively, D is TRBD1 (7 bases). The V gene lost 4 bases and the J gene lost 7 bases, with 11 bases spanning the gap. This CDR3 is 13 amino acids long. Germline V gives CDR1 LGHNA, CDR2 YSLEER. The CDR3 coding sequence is TGCGCCAGCAGCCGCAGGGGGGTGAATGAGCAGTTCTTC. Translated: CASSRRGVNEQFF.

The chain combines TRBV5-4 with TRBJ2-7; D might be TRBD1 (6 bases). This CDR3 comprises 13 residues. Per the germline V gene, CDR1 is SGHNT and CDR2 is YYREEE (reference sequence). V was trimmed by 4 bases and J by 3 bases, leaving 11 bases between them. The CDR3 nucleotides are TGTGCCAGCAGCACCGGACAGTACTACGAGCAGTACTTC. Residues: CASSTGQYYEQYF.

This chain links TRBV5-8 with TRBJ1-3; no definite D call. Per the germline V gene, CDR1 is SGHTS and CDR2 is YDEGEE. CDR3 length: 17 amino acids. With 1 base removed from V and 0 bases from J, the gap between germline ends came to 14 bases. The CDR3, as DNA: TGTGCCAGCAGCTTGTCCCGCAGTAACCACTCTGGAAACACCATATATTTT. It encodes CASSLSRSNHSGNTIYF.

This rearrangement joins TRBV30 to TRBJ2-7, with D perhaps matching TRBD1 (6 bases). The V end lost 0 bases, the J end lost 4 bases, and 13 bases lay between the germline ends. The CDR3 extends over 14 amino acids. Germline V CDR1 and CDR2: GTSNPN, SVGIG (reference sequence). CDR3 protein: CAWSVGVGAYEQYF. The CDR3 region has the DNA TGTGCCTGGAGTGTCGGGGTGGGGGCGTACGAGCAGTACTTC.

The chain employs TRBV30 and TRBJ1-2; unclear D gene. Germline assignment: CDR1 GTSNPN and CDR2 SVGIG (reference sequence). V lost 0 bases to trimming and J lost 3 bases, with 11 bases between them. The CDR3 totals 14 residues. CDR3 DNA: TGTGCCTGGAGTGTCGGAGGAGGAGACTATGGCTACACCTTC. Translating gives CAWSVGGGDYGYTF.

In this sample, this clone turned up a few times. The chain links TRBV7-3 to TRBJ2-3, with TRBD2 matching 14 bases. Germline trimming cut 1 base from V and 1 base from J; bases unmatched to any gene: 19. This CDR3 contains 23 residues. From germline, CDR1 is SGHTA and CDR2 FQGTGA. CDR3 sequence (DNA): TGTGCCAGCAGCTTAAGTTTTAGGGGCTTGGGACTAGCGGGAGTGGGGGGCACAGATACGCAGTATTTT. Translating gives CASSLSFRGLGLAGVGGTDTQYF.

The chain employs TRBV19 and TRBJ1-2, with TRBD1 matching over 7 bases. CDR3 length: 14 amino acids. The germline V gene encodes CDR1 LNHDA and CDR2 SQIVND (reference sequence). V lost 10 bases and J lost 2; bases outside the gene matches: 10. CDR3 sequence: CATHTDRRNYGYTF. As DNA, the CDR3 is TGTGCCACTCACACGGACAGGAGGAACTATGGCTACACCTTC.

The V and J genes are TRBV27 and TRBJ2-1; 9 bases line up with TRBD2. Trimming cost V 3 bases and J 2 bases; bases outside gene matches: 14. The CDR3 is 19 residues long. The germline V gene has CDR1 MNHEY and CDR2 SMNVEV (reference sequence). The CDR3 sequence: CASSFLQTSGFPTYNEQFF. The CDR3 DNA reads TGTGCCAGCAGTTTTCTTCAGACTAGCGGATTTCCTACCTACAATGAGCAGTTCTTC.

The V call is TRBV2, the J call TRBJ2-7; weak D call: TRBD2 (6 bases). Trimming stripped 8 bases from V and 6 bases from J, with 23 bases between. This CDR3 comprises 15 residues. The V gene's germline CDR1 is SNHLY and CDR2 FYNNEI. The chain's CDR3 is CASGLIWGEEGEQYF. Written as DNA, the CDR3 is TGTGCCAGCGGACTCATATGGGGGGAAGAGGGCGAGCAGTACTTC.

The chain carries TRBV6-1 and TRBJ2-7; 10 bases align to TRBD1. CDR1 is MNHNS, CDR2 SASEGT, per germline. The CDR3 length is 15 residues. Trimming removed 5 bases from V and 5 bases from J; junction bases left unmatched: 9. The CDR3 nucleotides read TGTGCCAGCAGTCCTGGGGGGACAGGGGTAAACGAGCAGTACTTC. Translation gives CASSPGGTGVNEQYF.

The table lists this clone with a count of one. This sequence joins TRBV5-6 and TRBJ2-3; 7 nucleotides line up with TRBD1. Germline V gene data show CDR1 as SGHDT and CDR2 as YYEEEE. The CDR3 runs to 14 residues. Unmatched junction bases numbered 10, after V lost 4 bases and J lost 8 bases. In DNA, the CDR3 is TGTGCCAGCAGCCCGTGGACAGGCAGAGGTACGCAGTATTTT. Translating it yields CASSPWTGRGTQYF.

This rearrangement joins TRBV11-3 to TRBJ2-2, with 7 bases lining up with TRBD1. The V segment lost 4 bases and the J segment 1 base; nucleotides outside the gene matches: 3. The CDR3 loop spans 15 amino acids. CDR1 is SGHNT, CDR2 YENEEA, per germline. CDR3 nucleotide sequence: TGTGCCAGCAGCTGTTACAGGGGGAACACCGGGGAGCTGTTTTTT. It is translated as CASSCYRGNTGELFF.

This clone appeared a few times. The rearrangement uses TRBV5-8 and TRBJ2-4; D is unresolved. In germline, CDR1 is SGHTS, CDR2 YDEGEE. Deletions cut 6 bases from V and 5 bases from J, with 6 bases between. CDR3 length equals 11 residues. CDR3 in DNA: TGTGCCAGCAATCGAGAAAACATTCAGTACTTC. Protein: CASNRENIQYF.

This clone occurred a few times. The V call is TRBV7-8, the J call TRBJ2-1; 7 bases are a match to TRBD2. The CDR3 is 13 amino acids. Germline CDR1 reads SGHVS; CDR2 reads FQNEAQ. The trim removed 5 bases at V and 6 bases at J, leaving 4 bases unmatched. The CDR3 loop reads CASSVTSANEQFF. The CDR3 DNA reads TGTGCCAGCAGCGTCACTAGCGCCAATGAGCAGTTCTTC.

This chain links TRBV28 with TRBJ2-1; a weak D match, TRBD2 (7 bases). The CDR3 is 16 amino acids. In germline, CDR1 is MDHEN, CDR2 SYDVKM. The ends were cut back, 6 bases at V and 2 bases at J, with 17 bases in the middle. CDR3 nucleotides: TGTGCCAGCAGGGGTCTACGGCGGGGGCCCTACAATGAGCAGTTCTTC. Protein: CASRGLRRGPYNEQFF.

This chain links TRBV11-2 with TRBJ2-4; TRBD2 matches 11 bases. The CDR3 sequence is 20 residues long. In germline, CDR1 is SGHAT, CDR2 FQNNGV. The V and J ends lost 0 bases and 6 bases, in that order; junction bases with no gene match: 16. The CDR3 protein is CASSLEVSGGSGRGGNIQYF. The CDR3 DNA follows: TGTGCCAGCAGCTTAGAGGTCTCCGGGGGTAGCGGGAGGGGGGGAAACATTCAGTACTTC. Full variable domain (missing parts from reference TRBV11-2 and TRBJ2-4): EAGVAQSPRYKIIEKRQSVAFWCNPISGHATLYWYQQILGQGPKLLIQFQNNGVVDDSQLPKDRFSAERLKGVDSTLKIQPAKLEDSAVYLCASSLEVSGGSGRGGNIQYFGAGTRLSVL.

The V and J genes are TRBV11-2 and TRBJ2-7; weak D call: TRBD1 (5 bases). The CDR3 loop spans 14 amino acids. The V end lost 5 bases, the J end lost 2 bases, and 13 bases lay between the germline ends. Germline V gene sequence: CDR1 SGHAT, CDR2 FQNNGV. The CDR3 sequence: CASSRNPRAYEQYF. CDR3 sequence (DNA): TGTGCCAGCAGCCGAAATCCCAGGGCCTACGAGCAGTACTTC.

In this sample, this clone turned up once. CDR3 in amino acids: CASSPPGVNTEAFF. CDR3 coding DNA: TGTGCCAGCAGTCCGCCGGGGGTGAACACTGAAGCTTTCTTT. The chain employs TRBV27 and TRBJ1-1, with a weak D call TRBD1 (5 bases). V was trimmed by 5 bases and J by 0 bases, leaving 10 bases between them. The CDR3 has 14 amino acids. Germline values: CDR1 MNHEY, CDR2 SMNVEV (reference sequence).

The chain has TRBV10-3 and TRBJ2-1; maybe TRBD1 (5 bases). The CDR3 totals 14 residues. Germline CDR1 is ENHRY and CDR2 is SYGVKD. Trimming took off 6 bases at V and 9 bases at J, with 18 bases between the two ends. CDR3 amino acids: CAIRTEVPVGEQFF. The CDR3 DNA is TGTGCCATCAGGACAGAAGTACCAGTGGGTGAGCAGTTCTTC.

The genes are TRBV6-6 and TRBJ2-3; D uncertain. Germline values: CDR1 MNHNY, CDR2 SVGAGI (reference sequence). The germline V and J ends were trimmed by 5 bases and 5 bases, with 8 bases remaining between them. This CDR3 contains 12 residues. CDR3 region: CASSTGRDTQYF. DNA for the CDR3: TGTGCCAGCAGTACTGGGCGAGATACGCAGTATTTT.

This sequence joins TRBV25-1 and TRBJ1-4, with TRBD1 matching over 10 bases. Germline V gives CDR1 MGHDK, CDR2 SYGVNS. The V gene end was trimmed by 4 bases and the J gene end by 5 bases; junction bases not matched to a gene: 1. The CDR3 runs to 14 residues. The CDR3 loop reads CASSGTGGNEKLFF. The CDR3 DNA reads TGTGCCAGCAGTGGGACAGGGGGGAATGAAAAACTGTTTTTT.